This TCR beta chain was profiled in a study of blood T cells in healthy people across ages. The study, taken as a whole, reports: A roughly linear age-dependent decrease characterized TCR beta diversity per million T cells. Naive T cell percentage strongly correlated with TCR beta diversity.

On this clonotype itself: Its specificity is not known.

Then a second PCR, running roughly 7 to 12 cycles, was carried out with a sample-barcoded 5' primer and a J-beta primer mix. One entry per CDR3 protein results from TCRdb running MiXCR on the 5' RACE reads. Of some 640,000 distinct CDR3 sequences listed, about 28% were seen once; the top ten hold around 14%. Each sample used at least 6 million PBMCs. CDR1 is SGHVS, CDR2 FNYEAQ, per germline. CDR3 length: 15 residues. V gave up 5 bases and J gave up 12 bases; unmatched junction bases: 15. Sequenced: blood. This sequence joins TRBV7-6 and TRBJ2-1; TRBD1 matches 8 bases. The receptor was isolated from a woman aged 80 or older in good health. CDR3 amino acids: CASSGARGPLDGQFF. Written as DNA, the CDR3 is TGTGCCAGCAGCGGGGCCAGGGGGCCACTCGATGGGCAGTTCTTC.